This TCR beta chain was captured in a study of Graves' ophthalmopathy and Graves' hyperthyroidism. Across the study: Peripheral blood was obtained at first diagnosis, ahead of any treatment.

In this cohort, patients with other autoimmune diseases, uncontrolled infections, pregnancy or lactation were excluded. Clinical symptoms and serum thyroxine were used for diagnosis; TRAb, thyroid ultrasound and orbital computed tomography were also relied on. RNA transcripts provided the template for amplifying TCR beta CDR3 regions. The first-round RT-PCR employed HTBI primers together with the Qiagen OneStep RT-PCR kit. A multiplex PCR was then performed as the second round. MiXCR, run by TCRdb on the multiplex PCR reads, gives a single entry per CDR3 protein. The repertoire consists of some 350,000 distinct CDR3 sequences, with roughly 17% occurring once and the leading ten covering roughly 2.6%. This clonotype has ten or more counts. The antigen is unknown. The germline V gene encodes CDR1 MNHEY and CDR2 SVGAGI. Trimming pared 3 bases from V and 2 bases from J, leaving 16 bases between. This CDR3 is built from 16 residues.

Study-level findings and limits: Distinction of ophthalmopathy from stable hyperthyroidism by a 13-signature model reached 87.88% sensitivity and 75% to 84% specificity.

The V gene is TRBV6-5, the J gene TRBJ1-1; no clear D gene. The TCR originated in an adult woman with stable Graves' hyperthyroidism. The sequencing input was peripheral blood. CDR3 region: CASSYLRFDTNTEAFF. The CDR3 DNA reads TGTGCCAGCAGTTATCTCAGGTTCGACACAAACACTGAAGCTTTCTTT.